The rows below give T cell receptor beta chains drawn from one sample of a study of neurological immune-mediated disorders. TCRdb fed the 5' RACE reads into MiXCR, producing one record per CDR3 protein. The sample holds roughly 36,000 distinct CDR3 sequences, over 12% seen once. Sequenced input: PBMCs. These TCRs come from a woman between 45 and 60 years old with HTLV-1-associated myelopathy (HAM/TSP). The CDR3 runs from the conserved cysteine through the conserved F or W. Each record gives: V gene, D gene, J gene, clone size, CDR3 protein, CDR3 DNA. D genes are given only for firm matches. Size is stated for part of the rows, as once, few or many counts, or as a class when the clone is expanded.

TRBV6-2/TRBV6-3	TRBD2	TRBJ2-3	many	CASSYSGTSPDTQYF	TGTGCCAGCAGTTACTCGGGGACTAGTCCAGATACGCAGTATTTT
TRBV6-5	NA	TRBJ2-2	many	CASSYSPGGHTGELFF	TGTGCCAGCAGTTACTCCCCCGGGGGCCACACCGGGGAGCTGTTTTTT
TRBV27	NA	TRBJ1-6	many	CASSLRDRSPLHF	TGTGCCAGCAGTTTACGGGATCGTTCACCCCTCCACTTT
TRBV2	NA	TRBJ1-2	many	CASSWTEIFYGYTF	TGTGCCAGCAGCTGGACAGAAATTTTCTATGGCTACACCTTC
TRBV5-1	NA	TRBJ2-3	NA	CASSLVEVSTDTQYF	TGCGCCAGCAGCTTGGTGGAAGTCAGCACAGATACGCAGTATTTT
TRBV29-1	TRBD1	TRBJ2-7	many	CSVAGTGAPYEQYF	TGCAGCGTCGCCGGGACAGGGGCCCCCTACGAGCAGTACTTC
TRBV5-1	NA	TRBJ1-1	many	CASSLGQTEAFF	TGCGCCAGCAGCTTGGGACAGACTGAAGCTTTCTTT
TRBV7-6	TRBD1	TRBJ1-3	many	CASSGTGSSGNTIYF	TGTGCCAGCAGCGGGACAGGGTCCTCTGGAAACACCATATATTTT
TRBV5-1	NA	TRBJ1-1	many	CASSSGYQGAEAFF	TGCGCCAGCAGCTCCGGATACCAAGGAGCTGAAGCTTTCTTT
TRBV12-3/TRBV12-4	TRBD1	TRBJ2-6	many	CASSPGQGSVSGANVLTF	TGTGCCAGCAGTCCGGGACAGGGGTCTGTCTCTGGTGCCAACGTCCTGACTTTC
TRBV10-3	NA	TRBJ2-5	NA	CAIRQETQYF	TGTGCCATCAGACAAGAGACCCAGTACTTC
TRBV27	TRBD1	TRBJ1-5	many	CASSFRTGVNQPQHF	TGTGCCAGCAGTTTCCGGACAGGGGTCAATCAGCCCCAGCATTTT
TRBV13	TRBD2	TRBJ2-3	many	CASSFLTSGGTSTDTQYF	TGTGCCAGCAGCTTCCTGACTAGCGGGGGAACAAGCACAGATACGCAGTATTTT
TRBV3-1	NA	TRBJ1-1	many	CASSQVTGYTEAFF	TGTGCCAGCAGCCAAGTGACAGGCTACACTGAAGCTTTCTTT
TRBV7-9	NA	TRBJ2-2	few	CASSLRGNGELFF	TGTGCCAGCAGCCTCCGAGGGAACGGGGAGCTGTTTTTT
TRBV3-1	NA	TRBJ1-2	many	CASSQVNYGYTF	TGTGCCAGCAGCCAGGTCAACTATGGCTACACCTTC
TRBV6-4	NA	TRBJ1-6	few	CASRAAPNSPLHF	TGTGCCAGCAGAGCGGCTCCGAATTCACCCCTCCACTTT
TRBV20-1	NA	TRBJ1-1	many	CSAGTPNTEAFF	TGCAGTGCTGGGACACCTAACACTGAAGCTTTCTTT
TRBV6-5	NA	TRBJ1-2	many	CASSYSNLRNGYTF	TGTGCCAGCAGTTACTCGAACCTTAGGAATGGCTACACCTTC
TRBV3-1	NA	TRBJ1-1	many	CASSQVSGTEAFF	TGTGCCAGCAGCCAAGTATCCGGGACTGAAGCTTTCTTT
TRBV19	NA	TRBJ1-2	many	CASNDRQRRGNYGYTF	TGTGCCAGTAATGACCGGCAGAGAAGGGGGAACTATGGCTACACCTTC
TRBV20-1	TRBD2	TRBJ2-4	many	CSARDSQRGGPKNIQYF	TGCAGTGCTAGAGATAGCCAGCGGGGGGGACCCAAAAACATTCAGTACTTC
TRBV5-8	TRBD1	TRBJ1-6	many	CASSLWTGENSPLHF	TGTGCCAGCAGCTTATGGACAGGGGAAAATTCACCCCTCCACTTT
TRBV20-1	TRBD1	TRBJ1-5	many	CSAPTGVDQPQHF	TGCAGTGCCCCGACAGGGGTTGATCAGCCCCAGCATTTT
TRBV7-2	TRBD2	TRBJ2-5	many	CASSSWPGGGETQYF	TGTGCCAGCAGCTCCTGGCCGGGGGGGGGAGAGACCCAGTACTTC
TRBV20-1	TRBD1	TRBJ1-5	many	CSATSHRDRGLWQPQHF	TGCAGTGCTACATCTCACCGGGACAGGGGGCTTTGGCAGCCCCAGCATTTT
TRBV5-1	TRBD1	TRBJ1-4	once	CASSTTPQGTDDKLFF	TGTGCCAGCAGCACGACCCCCCAGGGGACAGATGATAAACTGTTTTTT
TRBV6-5	TRBD1	TRBJ1-6	many	CASSLATGGNSPLHF	TGTGCCAGCAGTTTGGCCACAGGGGGCAATTCACCCCTCCACTTT
TRBV7-9	NA	TRBJ1-2	many	CASGAAEVYGYTF	TGTGCCAGCGGGGCAGCTGAGGTCTATGGCTACACCTTC
TRBV12-3/TRBV12-4	NA	TRBJ1-2	many	CASSRWGGDYGYTF	TGTGCCAGCAGCCGCTGGGGGGGTGACTATGGCTACACCTTC
TRBV5-1	TRBD2	TRBJ2-1	many	CASSLVLAGEDEQFF	TGCGCCAGCAGCTTGGTTTTAGCGGGGGAGGATGAGCAGTTCTTC
TRBV7-2	NA	TRBJ2-5	many	CASSLDVYQETQYF	TGTGCCAGCAGCTTAGACGTGTACCAAGAGACCCAGTACTTC
TRBV5-1	TRBD1	TRBJ1-2	many	CASSLGDRGDYGYTF	TGCGCCAGCAGCTTAGGAGACAGGGGGGACTATGGCTACACCTTC
TRBV11-3	NA	TRBJ1-1	many	CASSSSDYTEAFF	TGTGCCAGCAGCTCTTCAGATTACACTGAAGCTTTCTTT
TRBV7-8	NA	TRBJ1-2	medium-sized	CASSLVAGPNYGYTF	TGTGCCAGCAGCTTAGTGGCAGGACCTAACTATGGCTACACCTTC
TRBV3-1	TRBD2	TRBJ2-7	many	CASSPGLAVTYEQYF	TGTGCCAGCAGCCCCGGACTAGCGGTTACCTACGAGCAGTACTTC
TRBV20-1	TRBD1	TRBJ2-3	many	CSGGTGATDTQYF	TGCAGTGGCGGGACAGGGGCGACAGATACGCAGTATTTT
TRBV20-1	NA	TRBJ2-2	many	CSARGGGTTHTGELFF	TGCAGTGCTAGAGGAGGGGGGACTACCCACACCGGGGAGCTGTTTTTT
TRBV20-1	NA	TRBJ2-7	many	CSARGGTETYEQYF	TGCAGTGCTAGAGGCGGGACAGAGACCTACGAGCAGTACTTC
TRBV10-3	NA	TRBJ1-2	NA	CAISQETVGGGYTF	TGTGCCATCAGTCAAGAGACAGTAGGCGGTGGCTACACCTTC
TRBV7-9	NA	TRBJ2-3	many	CASSLRGGGGTDTQYF	TGTGCCAGCAGCTTACGTGGGGGTGGCGGCACAGATACGCAGTATTTT
TRBV10-3	TRBD2	TRBJ2-3	many	CAISEFAASGTEGDTQYF	TGTGCCATCAGTGAGTTCGCGGCTAGCGGGACCGAAGGGGATACGCAGTATTTT
TRBV5-1	NA	TRBJ1-6	many	CASSLAGGDRSPLHF	TGCGCCAGCAGCTTGGCCGGGGGGGATCGATCACCCCTCCACTTT
TRBV7-2	NA	TRBJ2-7	many	CASSSRTAPREQYF	TGTGCCAGCAGCTCGAGGACAGCTCCCCGGGAGCAGTACTTC
TRBV27	TRBD1	TRBJ1-1	many	CASSDRGGTEAFF	TGTGCCAGCAGTGACAGGGGTGGGACTGAAGCTTTCTTT
TRBV5-1	NA	TRBJ2-5	many	CASSLEGHGETQYF	TGCGCCAGCAGCTTGGAGGGGCACGGAGAGACCCAGTACTTC
TRBV6-5	NA	TRBJ1-2	NA	CASSLQVLAGDYGYTF	TGTGCCAGCAGCCTCCAGGTTTTAGCGGGGGACTATGGCTACACCTTC
TRBV6-6	NA	TRBJ2-6	many	CASSYSGASSGANVLTF	TGTGCCAGCAGTTATTCCGGCGCGAGCTCTGGGGCCAACGTCCTGACTTTC
TRBV21-1	NA	TRBJ1-2	many	CASKNGDSLFNYGYTF	TGTGCCAGCAAAAACGGGGACAGCCTTTTTAACTATGGCTACACCTTC
TRBV7-2	NA	TRBJ2-7	many	CASSLERAATYEQYF	TGTGCCAGCAGCTTAGAAAGGGCAGCTACCTACGAGCAGTACTTC
TRBV5-1	NA	TRBJ1-4	many	CASSSTGQDEKLFF	TGCGCCAGCAGCAGTACGGGACAAGACGAAAAACTGTTTTTT
TRBV10-3	NA	TRBJ2-1	many	CAISESEVREQFF	TGTGCCATCAGTGAGTCCGAGGTTAGAGAGCAGTTCTTC
TRBV4-1	TRBD1	TRBJ2-5	many	CASSQVAFATGPKTQYF	TGCGCCAGCAGCCAAGTAGCTTTTGCGACAGGGCCAAAGACCCAGTACTTC
TRBV12-3/TRBV12-4	TRBD1	TRBJ2-7	many	CASSLGRQGEQYF	TGTGCCAGCAGTTTAGGGAGACAGGGCGAGCAGTACTTC
TRBV29-1	TRBD1	TRBJ1-1	many	CSVLQGAPNTEAFF	TGCAGCGTGTTACAGGGGGCCCCGAACACTGAAGCTTTCTTT